The 29 T cell receptor beta chains reported below all come from one sample, sequenced in a study of T cells in localized non-small cell lung cancer. The assay was immunoSEQ multiplex PCR, and TCRdb's table has in-frame clones only and misses some. This table has tens of thousands of clones, 87% appearing once. This specimen consisted of peripheral blood, obtained before any cancer treatment. These receptors all stem from a man aged 35-75 years with stage I squamous cell lung carcinoma.

The chain couples TRBV7-8 to TRBJ1-3; D is ambiguous. CDR3 size: 13 residues. V was clipped by 4 bases and J by 2 bases, with 6 bases between them. Germline loops: CDR1 SGHVS, CDR2 FQNEAQ. The CDR3 sequence is CASSSRAGNTIYF. The CDR3 nucleotides are TGTGCCAGCAGCTCTAGGGCTGGAAACACCATATATTTT.

V and J are TRBV6-5 and TRBJ2-6, with a weak D call TRBD2 (6 bases). With 5 bases removed from V and 0 bases from J, the gap between germline ends came to 8 bases. The CDR3 is made up of 15 amino acids. Germline assignment: CDR1 MNHEY and CDR2 SVGAGI. As DNA, the CDR3 is TGTGCCAGCAGTGCGGGAATCTCTGGGGCCAACGTCCTGACTTTC. As protein: CASSAGISGANVLTF.

This sequence joins TRBV5-1 and TRBJ1-6, with a possible D match to TRBD1 (5 bases). The length of the CDR3 is 13 residues. Trimming left V 4 bases short and J 14 bases short, with 16 bases between. Germline V gene lookup returns CDR1 SGHRS and CDR2 YFSETQ. CDR3 in amino acids: CASSELGTLTLHF. CDR3 sequence (DNA): TGCGCCAGCAGCGAATTGGGGACCTTAACCCTCCACTTT. Combining the CDR3 with reference TRBV5-1 and TRBJ1-6 gives the whole variable domain KAGVTQTPRYLIKTRGQQVTLSCSPISGHRSVSWYQQTPGQGLQFLFEYFSETQRNKGNFPGRFSGRQFSNSRSEMNVSTLELGDSALYLCASSELGTLTLHFGNGTRLTVT.

The V gene is TRBV6-1, the J gene TRBJ1-2; D possibly corresponds to TRBD1 (6 bases). V lost 6 bases, J lost 0 bases, and 8 bases lay in between. Germline V CDR1 and CDR2: MNHNS, SASEGT. The length of the CDR3 is 13 residues. The CDR3 sequence: CASRRTANYGYTF. As DNA, the CDR3 is TGTGCCAGCAGAAGGACAGCTAACTATGGCTACACCTTC.

The V gene is TRBV7-9, the J gene TRBJ2-5; possibly TRBD1 for D (7 bases). CDR3 length: 15 amino acids. The V gene's germline CDR1 is SEHNR and CDR2 FQNEAQ (reference sequence). Trimming took off 5 bases at V and 4 bases at J, with 17 bases between the two ends. The CDR3: CASSLRQGGGETQYF. CDR3 sequence (DNA): TGTGCCAGCAGCCTAAGGCAGGGGGGAGGAGAGACCCAGTACTTC.

The CDR3, as DNA: TGTGCCAGCAGGTTACAGGGGGCCCGCTTAATGGGGCCCCAGCATTTT. The encoded protein is CASRLQGARLMGPQHF. The chain has TRBV2 and TRBJ1-5; 9 nucleotides match TRBD1. V lost 6 bases, J lost 9 bases, and 15 bases stayed unmatched. The CDR3 is made up of 16 amino acids. Germline values: CDR1 SNHLY, CDR2 FYNNEI.

The chain carries TRBV2 and TRBJ2-3; TRBD2 might be the D (6 bases). Trimming shortened V by 5 bases and J by 0 bases, and 15 bases separated the two germline ends. This CDR3 comprises 16 residues. Per germline, CDR1 SNHLY and CDR2 FYNNEI. The CDR3 loop is CASSSGSNLSTDTQYF. CDR3 nucleotide sequence: TGTGCCAGCAGTAGCGGGTCTAATCTTAGCACAGATACGCAGTATTTT.

This chain uses TRBV10-1 with TRBJ1-5, with D tentatively TRBD1 (5 bases). Trimming took off 3 bases at V and 3 bases at J, with 12 bases between the two ends. From germline, CDR1 is WNHNN and CDR2 SYGVQD (reference sequence). This CDR3 is built from 15 residues. In nucleotides, the CDR3 is TGCGCCAGCAGTGACGGTGCAGGGAACAATCAGCCCCAGCATTTT. Its protein is CASSDGAGNNQPQHF.

CDR3 protein: CAISDRQRISANEKLFF. The CDR3 DNA reads as TGTGCCATCAGTGACCGACAACGGATATCGGCTAATGAAAAACTGTTTTTT. This rearrangement joins TRBV10-3 to TRBJ1-4, with D uncertain. Trimming removed 3 bases from V and 3 bases from J, with 17 bases in between. In germline, CDR1 is ENHRY, CDR2 SYGVKD. The CDR3 runs 17 residues.

The genes are TRBV29-1 and TRBJ1-5; TRBD1 is a possible D gene (5 bases). The CDR3 sequence is 13 residues long. The germline CDR1 and CDR2 sequences are SQVTM and ANQGSEA. V shed 7 bases and J shed 7 bases, with 17 bases lying between them. DNA of the CDR3: TGCAGCGCTTACGCAGGGCTGGGGCAGCCCCAGCATTTT. Residues: CSAYAGLGQPQHF.

J is TRBJ2-3 and V is TRBV9; no reliable D call. The germline V and J ends were trimmed by 4 bases and 2 bases, with 17 bases remaining between them. The germline V gene encodes CDR1 SGDLS and CDR2 YYNGEE. The CDR3 covers 16 residues. The CDR3 is CASSSSTRPITDTQYF. DNA for the CDR3: TGTGCCAGCAGCTCAAGTACCCGGCCGATCACAGATACGCAGTATTTT.

The V and J genes are TRBV10-2 and TRBJ1-4; a weak D match, TRBD1 (5 bases). V lost 5 bases and J lost 7, with 14 bases in between. The CDR3 covers 14 residues. Germline V gene lookup returns CDR1 WSHSY and CDR2 SAAADI. Here the CDR3 DNA reads TGCGCCAGCAGTAAGGAGGGGCAATCTGAAAAACTGTTTTTT. This gives the protein CASSKEGQSEKLFF.

This clone has a count of ten or more. The rearrangement joins TRBV19 to TRBJ1-6, with 7 bases identical to TRBD1. V was pared by 1 base and J by 9 bases, with 3 bases of the junction left unmatched. CDR3 size: 14 residues. Germline V gene data show CDR1 as LNHDA and CDR2 as SQIVND (reference sequence). DNA for the CDR3: TGTGCCAGTAGTATAGGACAGGGACGTTCACCCCTCCACTTT. As protein: CASSIGQGRSPLHF. The entire variable domain, with the rest obtained from reference TRBV19 and TRBJ1-6, is as follows: DGGITQSPKYLFRKEGQNVTLSCEQNLNHDAMYWYRQDPGQGLRLIYYSQIVNDFQKGDIAEGYSVSREKKESFPLTVTSAQKNPTAFYLCASSIGQGRSPLHFGNGTRLTVT.

The table lists this clone with a few counts. This rearrangement joins TRBV6-5 to TRBJ1-2, with unresolved D. V was trimmed by 6 bases and J by 8 bases, leaving 10 bases between them. The CDR3 runs to 11 residues. Germline assignment: CDR1 MNHEY and CDR2 SVGAGI. This CDR3 is CASRRSGGYTF. The DNA of the CDR3 is TGTGCCAGCAGAAGGTCCGGAGGCTACACCTTC.

The rearrangement links TRBV4-3 to TRBJ2-2; D gene unclear. Germline V gene lookup returns CDR1 LGHNA and CDR2 YSLEER. Deletions cut 0 bases from V and 0 bases from J, with 8 bases between. The CDR3 consists of 16 residues. In nucleotides, the CDR3 is TGCGCCAGCAGCCAAGAGGTCTCCGCGAACACCGGGGAGCTGTTTTTT. It specifies CASSQEVSANTGELFF.

This chain joins TRBV30 and TRBJ1-5, with TRBD1 as a possible D gene (5 bases). V was cut by 2 bases and J by 5 bases, with 31 bases left in between. Germline lookup yields CDR1 GTSNPN and CDR2 SVGIG (reference sequence). This CDR3 has 20 amino acids. The CDR3 coding sequence is TGTGCCTGGAGTAGGCGGGTAATCCACAAGGGGCACCAGGGCGATCAGCCCCAGCATTTT. Residues: CAWSRRVIHKGHQGDQPQHF.

Note on this clone: Being one base from a much bigger clone, this may be a read error. The chain links TRBV5-8 to TRBJ1-1; D remains ambiguous. Germline CDR1 reads SGHTS; CDR2 reads YDEGEE. This CDR3 has 12 residues. Trimming stripped 2 bases from V and 0 bases from J, with 2 bases between. The CDR3 loop reads CASSFLNTEAFF. CDR3 DNA: TGTGCCAGCAGCTTTCTGAACACTGAAGCTTTCTTT.

The V and J genes are TRBV18 and TRBJ2-7, with no clear D. The CDR3 covers 13 residues. Trimming stripped 2 bases from V and 3 bases from J, with 8 bases between. The V gene's germline CDR1 is KGHSH and CDR2 LQKENI. CDR3 sequence reads: CASSPTVIYEQYF. CDR3 DNA: TGTGCCAGCTCACCAACTGTCATCTACGAGCAGTACTTC.

The rearrangement joins TRBV5-1 to TRBJ2-3; TRBD1 matches 10 bases. The CDR3 is made up of 15 amino acids. V was pared by 1 base and J by 4 bases, with 3 bases of the junction left unmatched. Per germline, CDR1 SGHRS and CDR2 YFSETQ. The CDR3 sequence: CASSLPGQGSDTQYF. For the CDR3, the DNA is TGCGCCAGCAGCTTGCCGGGACAGGGGTCAGATACGCAGTATTTT.

The chain recombines TRBV7-8 with TRBJ2-5, with D possibly TRBD1 on 6 matching bases. Trimming pared 3 bases from V and 2 bases from J, leaving 7 bases between. CDR3 length: 13 residues. CDR1 is SGHVS, CDR2 FQNEAQ, per germline. CDR3 protein: CASSFDRQETQYF. In DNA, the CDR3 is TGTGCCAGCAGCTTTGACAGGCAAGAGACCCAGTACTTC.

V gene TRBV21-1 combines with J gene TRBJ1-2. TRBV21-1 is labeled a pseudogene. There are 17 residues in the CDR3. CDR3 protein: CASSNGTGAPIPVGYTF. In DNA, the CDR3 is TGTGCCAGCAGCAATGGGACCGGGGCCCCCATCCCCGTAGGCTACACCTTC.

V and J are TRBV27 and TRBJ2-7; no clear D. Trimming pared 6 bases from V and 2 bases from J, leaving 17 bases between. Germline loops: CDR1 MNHEY, CDR2 SMNVEV (reference sequence). This CDR3 region has 15 residues. The CDR3 here is CASRPTSTATYEQYF. The CDR3 DNA follows: TGTGCCAGCAGACCGACCTCAACAGCGACCTACGAGCAGTACTTC.

The chain couples TRBV18 to TRBJ1-2; weak D call: TRBD1 (6 bases). The CDR3 loop spans 15 amino acids. Germline V gives CDR1 KGHSH, CDR2 LQKENI. Trimming left V 2 bases short and J 6 bases short, with 16 bases between. The CDR3 region is CASSPRGSTVNGYTF. The CDR3 DNA reads as TGTGCCAGCTCACCAAGGGGGTCCACAGTCAATGGCTACACCTTC.

The V gene is TRBV19, the J gene TRBJ2-7; unclear D gene. CDR1 LNHDA and CDR2 SQIVND come from the germline V gene (reference sequence). Trimming removed 5 bases from V and 0 bases from J, with 8 bases in between. This CDR3 spans 13 amino acids. The chain's CDR3 is CASSSFISYEQYF. The CDR3 coding sequence is TGTGCCAGTAGTTCCTTCATCTCCTACGAGCAGTACTTC.

This clone was counted a few times. The chain combines TRBV6-5 with TRBJ1-2; TRBD1 aligns across 7 bases. This CDR3 is built from 14 residues. The ends lost 4 bases at V and 8 bases at J; junction bases unmatched: 10. Germline-derived CDR1 and CDR2 are MNHEY and SVGAGI. CDR3 sequence reads: CASSSLGQTMGYTF. CDR3 sequence (DNA): TGTGCCAGCAGTTCCCTGGGACAGACTATGGGCTACACCTTC.

The genes are TRBV18 and TRBJ2-3, with D perhaps TRBD1 (6 bases). From germline, CDR1 is KGHSH and CDR2 LQKENI. V lost 2 bases to trimming and J lost 5 bases, with 14 bases between them. The CDR3 runs to 15 residues. This CDR3 is CASSPGPPGVDTQYF. CDR3 nucleotide sequence: TGTGCCAGCTCACCAGGGCCCCCAGGGGTAGATACGCAGTATTTT.

The table lists this clone with a count of one. This sequence joins TRBV7-6 and TRBJ2-7; D is perhaps TRBD2 (5 bases). This CDR3 has 16 amino acids. The V end lost 5 bases, the J end lost 4 bases, and 21 bases lay between the germline ends. Germline CDR1 reads SGHVS; CDR2 reads FNYEAQ. DNA for the CDR3: TGTGCCAGCAGCGCCGCAGGTTCCCGAGGGCTTTACGAGCAGTACTTC. It specifies CASSAAGSRGLYEQYF.

The rearrangement links TRBV27 to TRBJ2-1; D is unresolved. The V and J ends lost 3 bases and 10 bases respectively, with 19 bases between them. This CDR3 region has 15 residues. Looked up from germline, CDR1 is MNHEY and CDR2 is SMNVEV (reference sequence). CDR3 nucleotide sequence: TGTGCCAGCAGTTTGAATCCCCCTAGGGCTAGGGAGCAGTTCTTC. Translated: CASSLNPPRAREQFF.

This chain links TRBV18 with TRBJ1-1; the D is unclear. Trimming left V 7 bases short and J 0 bases short, with 15 bases between. CDR3 size: 15 residues. Germline lookup yields CDR1 KGHSH and CDR2 LQKENI. The CDR3 loop reads CASLTGALLNTEAFF. CDR3 coding DNA: TGTGCCAGCTTGACTGGTGCCCTCTTGAACACTGAAGCTTTCTTT.